The 3 T cell receptor beta chains in this list originate from one sample, sequenced in a study of monozygotic twins with inflammatory bowel disease. TCRdb reprocessed the 5' RACE reads; each CDR3 protein has one entry and no DNA is given. The sample includes 200,000 to 250,000 distinct CDR3 sequences. The source material was blood. The receptor source for this set is a human donor with ulcerative colitis or Crohn's disease, or a healthy co-twin of an affected twin (not recorded which).

The chain employs TRBV29-1 and TRBJ2-1; there is no DNA to check the TCRdb D call of TRBD2. The CDR3 is made up of 14 amino acids. CDR1 SQVTM and CDR2 ANQGSEA come from the germline V gene. The CDR3 loop is CSVSGGPNNNEQFF.

V gene TRBV11-2 combines with J gene TRBJ2-3; the TCRdb D gene call, TRBD2, has no DNA to confirm it. The CDR3 covers 15 residues. Germline CDR1 and CDR2: SGHAT and FQNNGV. The CDR3 loop reads CASSLASGGAGTQYF.

The rearrangement uses TRBV7-9 and TRBJ2-1. Germline-derived CDR1 and CDR2 are SEHNR and FQNEAQ (reference sequence). This CDR3 contains 12 residues. CDR3 protein: CASSSLAIEQFF.